The source of this T cell receptor (beta chain) is a study of graft-versus-host responses after intestinal transplantation. Looking at the study overall: Recipients were all induced with anti-thymocyte globulin, then given tacrolimus and steroids for around three years.

Only in-frame clones appear in the TCRdb table, and some are missing; sequencing was by immunoSEQ multiplex PCR. The repertoire holds about 89,000 clones, with 75% to 95% as singletons. As concerns this clone: Its matching antigen is unknown.

The source was unstimulated CD4+ T cells sorted from spleen or lymph node cells, collected before intestinal transplant. The TCR sequence derives from a human donor who received an intestinal transplant.

This CDR3 is CASHPLGGNTEAFF. The CDR3 nucleotides read TGTGCCAGTCACCCACTGGGGGGGAACACTGAAGCTTTCTTT. This chain connects TRBV19 to TRBJ1-1; TRBD1 is a possible D gene (5 bases). Germline values: CDR1 LNHDA, CDR2 SQIVND (reference sequence). The CDR3 spans 14 residues. V gave up 8 bases and J gave up 1 base, with 14 bases separating them.